Sequencing of this T cell receptor beta chain was carried out in a study of cytomegalovirus exposure and HLA in healthy donors. The PCR ran on 60 Vbeta and 13 Jbeta primers. The data were produced by immunoSEQ multiplex PCR, yet TCRdb's version contains in-frame clones alone and is incomplete. Its table records about 51,000 clones. The CDR3 contains 13 residues. The V gene's germline CDR1 is KGHSH and CDR2 LQKENI. The V gene lost 3 bases and the J gene lost 4 bases, with 7 bases spanning the gap. The TCR was taken from a man aged 35 to 55 in good health and CMV-seropositive. Sequencing used PBMCs. This chain uses TRBV18 with TRBJ1-5, with D uncertain. The CDR3 loop is CASSPSGNQPQHF. CDR3 coding DNA: TGTGCCAGCTCACCTAGCGGGAATCAGCCCCAGCATTTT.